This entry lists 26 T cell receptor beta chains sequenced from one sample in a study of T cell repertoires in cytomegalovirus infection. Their antigens remain unidentified. MiXCR was run by TCRdb on the reads, yielding one entry per CDR3 protein. The table has about 400,000 distinct CDR3 sequences, around a third seen once; the top ten hold roughly 14%. Sequences were derived from cultured PBMCs, sampled from culture after CMV antigen stimulation. The receptors derive from a human donor in good health (CMV status not recorded). Some clones in this sample may be carry-over from other donors' samples.

Only a few counts were recorded for this clonotype. The rearrangement uses TRBV28 and TRBJ2-1; 9 bases are shared with TRBD2. The germline V gene encodes CDR1 MDHEN and CDR2 SYDVKM. The length of the CDR3 is 16 residues. With 5 bases clipped from V and 4 bases from J, the junction kept 9 bases outside the gene matches. This CDR3 reads CASSPRGGGMYNEQFF. CDR3 coding DNA: TGTGCCAGCAGTCCCCGCGGGGGGGGAATGTACAATGAGCAGTTCTTC. The complete variable domain, with remaining parts taken from reference TRBV28 and TRBJ2-1, reads DVKVTQSSRYLVKRTGEKVFLECVQDMDHENMFWYRQDPGLGLRLIYFSYDVKMKEKGDIPEGYSVSREKKERFSLILESASTNQTSMYLCASSPRGGGMYNEQFFGPGTRLTVL.

This CDR3 is CAWSVALLWYNEQFF. The CDR3 DNA sequence: TGTGCCTGGAGTGTAGCCCTTTTATGGTACAATGAGCAGTTCTTC. The genes are TRBV30 and TRBJ2-1; D unresolved. The V end was cut by 0 bases, the J end by 4 bases, with 13 bases between. The CDR3 is 15 residues long. Germline V lookup: CDR1 GTSNPN, CDR2 SVGIG (reference sequence).

This clonotype showed up many times. This chain links TRBV7-2 with TRBJ1-1, with unresolved D. CDR3 length: 14 amino acids. Trimming took off 3 bases at V and 5 bases at J, with 13 bases between the two ends. Germline V gene lookup returns CDR1 SGHTA and CDR2 FQGNSA. The CDR3 reads CASSFIEGRTEAFF. The CDR3 DNA sequence: TGTGCCAGCAGCTTTATCGAAGGTCGGACTGAAGCTTTCTTT.

This clonotype was picked up many times. This chain links TRBV7-2 with TRBJ2-5, with 10 positions matching TRBD2. CDR3 length: 16 amino acids. CDR1 and CDR2 from the germline V gene are SGHTA and FQGNSA. The V gene end was trimmed by 1 base and the J gene end by 5 bases; junction bases not matched to a gene: 7. CDR3: CASSLVRTSGIETQYF. The CDR3 coding sequence is TGTGCCAGCAGCTTAGTTCGTACTAGCGGGATTGAGACCCAGTACTTC. Based on the CDR3 plus reference TRBV7-2 and TRBJ2-5, the full variable domain is GAGVSQSPSNKVTEKGKDVELRCDPISGHTALYWYRQSLGQGLEFLIYFQGNSAPDKSGLPSDRFSAERTGGSVSTLTIQRTQQEDSAVYLCASSLVRTSGIETQYFGPGTRLLVL.

The chain recombines TRBV20-1 with TRBJ2-7, with no clear D. Trimming removed 4 bases at V and 5 bases at J, with 9 bases between. CDR1 and CDR2 (germline): DFQATT, SNEGSKA (reference sequence). The CDR3 covers 11 residues. CDR3 amino acids: CSATRSNEQYF. The CDR3 bases are TGCAGTGCTACCCGATCCAACGAGCAGTACTTC.

The V call is TRBV3-1, the J call TRBJ1-2; possible D gene TRBD1, 5 bases. Deletions cut 3 bases from V and 7 bases from J, with 15 bases between. Germline-derived CDR1 and CDR2 are LGHDT and YNNKEL (reference sequence). The CDR3 extends over 14 amino acids. The CDR3 loop reads CASSQDPQGFGYTF. The CDR3, as DNA: TGTGCCAGCAGCCAGGACCCTCAGGGATTTGGCTACACCTTC. The full variable domain, in which reference TRBV3-1 and TRBJ1-2 provide the parts outside the CDR3, is DTAVSQTPKYLVTQMGNDKSIKCEQNLGHDTMYWYKQDSKKFLKIMFSYNNKELIINETVPNRFSPKSPDKAHLNLHINSLELGDSAVYFCASSQDPQGFGYTFGSGTRLTVV.

The chain is built from TRBV20-1 and TRBJ1-6, with D maybe TRBD1 (5 bases). Trimming took 4 bases from V and 7 from J, leaving 11 bases between them. CDR1 and CDR2 from the germline V gene are DFQATT and SNEGSKA (reference sequence). CDR3 length equals 13 residues. CDR3 coding DNA: TGCAGTGCTATGACAGATTTGAATTCACCCCTCCACTTT. It yields the protein CSAMTDLNSPLHF.

This clonotype was observed a few times. The chain employs TRBV4-1 and TRBJ2-1; maybe TRBD2 (6 bases). Germline V gene lookup returns CDR1 MGHRA and CDR2 YSYEKL. The length of the CDR3 is 16 residues. V dropped 4 bases and J dropped 0 bases, with 13 bases sitting between them. CDR3 residues: CASSPLEGSSYNEQFF. DNA of the CDR3: TGCGCCAGCAGCCCCCTGGAGGGGAGCTCCTACAATGAGCAGTTCTTC.

This clonotype was recorded at least ten times. The chain employs TRBV12-3 or TRBV12-4 and TRBJ2-3; TRBD1 aligns across 7 bases. V trimming: 7 bases; J trimming: 4 bases; junction bases outside the gene matches: 8. The CDR3 is 14 amino acids. The DNA of the CDR3 is TGTGCCAGCACCAAAGGGGGCTCCTCAGATACGCAGTATTTT. Encoded protein: CASTKGGSSDTQYF.

The chain has TRBV6-2 or TRBV6-3 and TRBJ2-7; D possibly corresponds to TRBD2 (5 bases). In germline, CDR1 is MNHEY, CDR2 SVGEGT. The CDR3 covers 16 residues. Trimming took off 0 bases at V and 2 bases at J, with 14 bases between the two ends. As DNA, the CDR3 is TGTGCCAGCAGTTACTCGAAGGAGGCCCTCACCTACGAGCAGTACGTC. Residues: CASSYSKEALTYEQYV.

This chain's CDR3 is CASSLSMRRGSTDTQYF. The CDR3 region has the DNA TGTGCCAGCAGTTTATCGATGCGGCGGGGTAGCACAGATACGCAGTATTTT. The rearrangement links TRBV27 to TRBJ2-3; weak D call: TRBD2 (6 bases). Germline V lookup: CDR1 MNHEY, CDR2 SMNVEV (reference sequence). The ends were cut back, 0 bases at V and 0 bases at J, with 13 bases in the middle. This CDR3 comprises 17 residues.

This clonotype was detected only a few times. The chain couples TRBV12-3 or TRBV12-4 to TRBJ2-4; D is ambiguous. V dropped 3 bases and J dropped 2 bases, with 5 bases sitting between them. CDR3 length equals 13 residues. This CDR3 reads CASSLWPKNIQYF. In nucleotides, the CDR3 is TGTGCCAGCAGTTTGTGGCCCAAAAACATTCAGTACTTC.

This clonotype was recorded many times. The chain has TRBV7-9 and TRBJ1-6; D unclear. V was pared by 2 bases and J by 8 bases, with 7 bases between. Germline values: CDR1 SEHNR, CDR2 FQNEAQ (reference sequence). The CDR3 covers 13 residues. The CDR3 bases are TGTGCCAGCAGCTTATCCCCGGATTCACCCCTCCACTTT. This encodes CASSLSPDSPLHF.

This clonotype was picked up a small number of times. The chain has TRBV5-3 and TRBJ1-4, with 9 bases identical to TRBD1. TRBV5-3 is classed as an ORF, of uncertain function. This CDR3 has 14 residues. V lost 8 bases, J lost 4 bases, and 6 bases stayed unmatched. CDR3 bases: TGTGCCAGCACCGGGACAGGGCATAATGAAAAACTGTTTTTT. The encoded protein is CASTGTGHNEKLFF.

The chain is built from TRBV11-3 and TRBJ1-1; weak D call: TRBD1 (5 bases). The CDR3 runs 14 residues. The germline V gene has CDR1 SGHNT and CDR2 YENEEA. Trimming took off 5 bases at V and 4 bases at J, with 14 bases between the two ends. The CDR3 nucleotides read TGTGCCAGCAGCCCTGACAGTGTCTCCACTGAAGCTTTCTTT. Protein sequence: CASSPDSVSTEAFF.

This clonotype was counted between two and nine times. The gene calls are TRBV12-3 or TRBV12-4 and TRBJ1-2; no clear D gene. This CDR3 region has 16 residues. V lost 1 base and J 0 bases, leaving 12 bases between the germline ends. DNA for the CDR3: TGTGCCAGCAGTTTAGTTCTAGGCGCTCCTAACTATGGCTACACCTTC. This encodes CASSLVLGAPNYGYTF.

This clonotype was seen a few times. The chain combines TRBV6-5 with TRBJ1-6; 7 nucleotides agree with TRBD1. Per the germline V gene, CDR1 is MNHEY and CDR2 is SVGAGI. V trimming: 10 bases; J trimming: 10 bases; junction bases outside the gene matches: 10. This CDR3 comprises 13 residues. The CDR3 sequence is CATTSYRGSPLHF. CDR3 DNA sequence: TGTGCCACGACCAGCTACAGGGGCTCACCCCTCCACTTT.

A few counts support this clonotype. The chain employs TRBV9 and TRBJ1-3, with TRBD1 identical over 8 bases. Unmatched junction bases numbered 6, after V lost 0 bases and J lost 4 bases. In germline, CDR1 is SGDLS, CDR2 YYNGEE. The CDR3 sequence is 16 residues long. CDR3 residues: CASSVEQGAQGNTIYF. In nucleotides, the CDR3 is TGTGCCAGCAGCGTAGAGCAGGGGGCGCAGGGAAACACCATATATTTT.

The V call is TRBV5-6, the J call TRBJ1-6; maybe TRBD1 (6 bases). CDR3 size: 15 residues. Trimming removed 5 bases at V and 7 bases at J, with 16 bases between. Germline assignment: CDR1 SGHDT and CDR2 YYEEEE. CDR3 sequence reads: CASSWGTPTNSPLHF. CDR3 nucleotide sequence: TGTGCCAGCAGTTGGGGGACACCGACGAATTCACCCCTCCACTTT.

The chain is built from TRBV4-1 and TRBJ2-1; D remains ambiguous. The CDR3 has 16 residues. The V and J ends lost 3 bases and 4 bases respectively, with 16 bases between them. CDR1 MGHRA and CDR2 YSYEKL come from the germline V gene. This CDR3 is CASSHADGGVYNEQFF. The CDR3 nucleotides read TGCGCCAGCAGCCATGCTGACGGTGGGGTTTACAATGAGCAGTTCTTC.

The chain uses TRBV7-8 and TRBJ2-2, with 10 bases fitting TRBD2. This CDR3 is built from 17 residues. CDR1 SGHVS and CDR2 FQNEAQ come from the germline V gene. J gave up 3 bases and V 4 bases, and 8 bases lay outside the gene matches. DNA of the CDR3: TGTGCCAGCAGCTGGGAGCGGGAGGGCCTAGACACCGGGGAGCTGTTTTTT. Translated, it gives CASSWEREGLDTGELFF.

V is TRBV28 and J is TRBJ1-1; 10 bases fit TRBD1. V was pared by 6 bases and J by 4 bases, with 11 bases of the junction left unmatched. Germline values: CDR1 MDHEN, CDR2 SYDVKM. The CDR3 covers 16 residues. The CDR3 nucleotides are TGTGCCAGCAGACCCGGGACAGGGGCTCTAAGCACTGAAGCTTTCTTT. It yields the protein CASRPGTGALSTEAFF. Based on the CDR3 plus reference TRBV28 and TRBJ1-1, the full variable domain is DVKVTQSSRYLVKRTGEKVFLECVQDMDHENMFWYRQDPGLGLRLIYFSYDVKMKEKGDIPEGYSVSREKKERFSLILESASTNQTSMYLCASRPGTGALSTEAFFGQGTRLTVV.

The table lists this clonotype with a few counts. The CDR3 sequence is CSASSLTSGRMSNEQFF. CDR3 bases: TGCAGTGCCTCCTCATTAACTAGCGGGAGGATGTCAAATGAGCAGTTCTTC. The chain combines TRBV20-1 with TRBJ2-1; 12 bases agree with TRBD2. In germline, CDR1 is DFQATT, CDR2 SNEGSKA (reference sequence). This CDR3 has 17 residues. Trimming at V came to 6 bases and at J to 7 bases, leaving 16 bases not matched to a gene.

This rearrangement joins TRBV20-1 to TRBJ2-1; no clear D gene. CDR1 is DFQATT, CDR2 SNEGSKA, per germline (reference sequence). The V gene lost 5 bases and the J gene lost 12 bases, with 17 bases spanning the gap. There are 12 residues in the CDR3. DNA for the CDR3: TGCAGTGCTCCCACATTGCTCCTAGGGCAGTTCTTC. This gives the protein CSAPTLLLGQFF.

This clonotype was counted once. This chain connects TRBV6-5 to TRBJ2-1; 10 bases fit TRBD2. The CDR3 runs 18 residues. V was pared by 6 bases and J by 6 bases, with 17 bases of the junction left unmatched. Germline V gene sequence: CDR1 MNHEY, CDR2 SVGAGI. CDR3 protein: CASRPRIAGGNLPNEQFF. The CDR3, as DNA: TGTGCCAGCAGACCCCGAATAGCGGGAGGCAACCTTCCCAATGAGCAGTTCTTC.

The chain employs TRBV20-1 and TRBJ2-1, with D possibly being TRBD1 (6 bases). Per germline, CDR1 DFQATT and CDR2 SNEGSKA (reference sequence). Trimming took off 5 bases at V and 7 bases at J, with 9 bases between the two ends. The CDR3 has 11 amino acids. The CDR3 loop reads CSAHQGNEQFF. The CDR3 DNA is TGCAGTGCTCACCAGGGGAATGAGCAGTTCTTC.